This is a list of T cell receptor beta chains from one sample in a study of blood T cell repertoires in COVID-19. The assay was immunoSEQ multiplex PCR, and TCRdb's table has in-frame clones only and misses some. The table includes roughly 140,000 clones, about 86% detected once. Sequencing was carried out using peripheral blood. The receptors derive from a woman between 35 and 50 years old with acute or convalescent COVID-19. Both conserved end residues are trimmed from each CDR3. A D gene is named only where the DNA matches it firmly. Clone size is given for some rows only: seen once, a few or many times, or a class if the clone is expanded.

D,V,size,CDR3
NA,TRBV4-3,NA,ASSQDGTSTSTEAF
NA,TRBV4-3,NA,ASSQDRAGFYEQY
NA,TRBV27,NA,ASSLSAFYNEQF
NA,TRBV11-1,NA,ASSTTGEQY
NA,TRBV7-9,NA,ASSLTGGSYNSPLH
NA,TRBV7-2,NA,ASSKSPADTQY
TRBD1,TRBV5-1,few,ASSLDRPGQGVNEQF
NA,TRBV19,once,ASTLAAEANYGYT
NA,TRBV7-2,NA,ASSLGRTVSYEQY
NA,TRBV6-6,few,ASRRGVTNQPQH
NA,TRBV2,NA,AGQGPFTDTQY
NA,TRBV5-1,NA,ASSLEDIPLKEQY
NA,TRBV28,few,ASSLTGPNYGYT
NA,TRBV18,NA,ASSPLRNEQF
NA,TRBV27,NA,ASSLLGGVGKNIQY
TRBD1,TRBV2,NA,ASSPGGINTEAF
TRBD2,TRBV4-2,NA,ASSHPLAGRTDTQY
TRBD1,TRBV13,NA,ASSRTGGLYGYT
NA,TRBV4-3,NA,ASSQDQATYEQY
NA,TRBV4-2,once,ASSPPRANYGYT
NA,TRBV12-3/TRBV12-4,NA,ASSTGNHNEQF
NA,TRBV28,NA,ASNAAGGGMNTEAF
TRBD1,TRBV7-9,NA,ASSINRGLMSYEQY
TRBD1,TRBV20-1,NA,SASGTGRNYGYT
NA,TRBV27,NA,ASSLRFAGALGNEQF
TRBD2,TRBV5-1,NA,ASSLELAGLNEQF
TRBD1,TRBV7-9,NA,ASSLSGTDGGYT
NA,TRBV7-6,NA,ASSLGGPGFTDTQY
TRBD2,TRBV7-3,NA,ASSLTSFSRGGTDTQY
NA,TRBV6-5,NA,ASSYRATQETQY
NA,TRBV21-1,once,ASSKTSGDLRETQY
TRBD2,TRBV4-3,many,ASSQYDGLAGGSTSTDTQY
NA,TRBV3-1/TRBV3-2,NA,ASSQDGSGNTQY
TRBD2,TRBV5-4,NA,ASSLGTSGGAKEQY
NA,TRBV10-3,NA,AISVLGAYTEAF
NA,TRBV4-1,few,ASSLESSFGSYNSPLH
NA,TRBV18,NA,ASSSQMNTEAF
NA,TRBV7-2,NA,ASSLGQINEKLF
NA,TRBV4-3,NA,ASSQDRAGSYEQY
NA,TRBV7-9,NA,ASSLAYGVAEAF
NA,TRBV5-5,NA,ASSLGQLTGEKLF
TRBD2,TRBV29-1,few,SVQGGVTDEQY
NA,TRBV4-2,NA,ASSQAAGLTGELF
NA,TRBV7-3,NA,ASSLGQNTGELF
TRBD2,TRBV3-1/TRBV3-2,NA,ASSQDGLAGGGGPKETQY
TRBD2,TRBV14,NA,ASSQVTGGDTQY
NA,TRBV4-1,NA,ASSQGRGTRDYGYT
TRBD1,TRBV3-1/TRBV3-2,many,ASSLTQGSPEAF
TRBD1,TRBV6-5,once,ASSYRRTGSTLH
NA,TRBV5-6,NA,ASSFTGHGPEQY
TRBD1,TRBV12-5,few,ASGGQRWDTIY
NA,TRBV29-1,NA,SVDRDSAGETQY
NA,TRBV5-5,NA,ASSLAEIEKLF
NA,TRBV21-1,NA,ASTSSGRTGFYEQY
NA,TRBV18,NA,ASSPGGQVEAF
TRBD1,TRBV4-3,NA,ASSHDIRDRDLGDTQY
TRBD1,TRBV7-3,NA,ASTRTGVDNEQF
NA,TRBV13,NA,ASSFLTAYTEAF